Ten or more counts support the clone carrying this T cell receptor (beta chain). Its antigen is still unknown. Read data end 3 residues before the CDR3 end; the end is taken from the germline J gene. The data are from a study of T cell clonality in common variable immunodeficiency. Study-level findings and limits: Fewer deletions and N-nucleotide insertions were reportedly seen in common variable immunodeficiency TCR beta sequences.

Sequenced by immunoSEQ multiplex PCR; TCRdb stores in-frame clones only, minus some. The repertoire consists of approximately 30,000 clones, none detected only once. Patients and controls were mostly of Caucasian heritage. Replacement immunoglobulin had been given to every CVID subject for at least one year. Heparinized whole blood, about 4.5 to 9 ml, came from each donor. CDR3 length: 14 amino acids. Trimming took 2 bases from V and 0 from J; bases not matched to a gene: 0. The germline V gene has CDR1 KGHSH and CDR2 LQKENI. The sequencing sample was made of peripheral blood mononuclear cells. The TCR was taken from a human donor with common variable immunodeficiency. The rearrangement uses TRBV18 and TRBJ1-1; 7 bases match TRBD1. CDR3 protein: CASSPDRVNTEAFF. The DNA read from the CDR3 is TGTGCCAGCTCACCAGACAGGGTGAACACTGAA.